These 7 T cell receptor beta chains were sequenced from one sample in a study of cytomegalovirus exposure and HLA in healthy donors. Sequencing was performed with immunoSEQ multiplex PCR; in TCRdb, only in-frame clones are kept and a portion is missing. The sample contains under 200,000 clones, 96% of which appear only once. The sequenced material came from PBMCs. Every receptor here comes from a young woman in good health and CMV-seronegative.

Remarks on this clone: This specimen includes other DNA sequences encoding the same CDR3. The V and J genes are TRBV18 and TRBJ1-2, with 7 nucleotides matching TRBD1. V lost 3 bases to trimming and J lost 4 bases; unmatched junction nucleotides: 2. Germline loops: CDR1 KGHSH, CDR2 LQKENI. The CDR3 runs 13 residues. The chain's CDR3 is CASSPDRVYGYTF. The CDR3 DNA is TGTGCCAGCTCACCCGACAGGGTCTATGGCTACACCTTC.

The chain is built from TRBV4-1 and TRBJ2-3, with D maybe TRBD2 (5 bases). This CDR3 region has 17 residues. V lost 1 base, J lost 0 bases, and 14 bases lay in between. Germline V CDR1 and CDR2: MGHRA, YSYEKL. The CDR3 here is CASSQVFLAWSTDTQYF. Here the CDR3 DNA reads TGCGCCAGCAGCCAAGTGTTTCTAGCTTGGAGCACAGATACGCAGTATTTT.

This chain links TRBV7-9 with TRBJ2-1, with TRBD2 matching over 8 bases. The V gene's germline CDR1 is SEHNR and CDR2 FQNEAQ (reference sequence). This CDR3 has 13 amino acids. V was pared by 5 bases and J by 7 bases, with 4 bases of the junction left unmatched. DNA for the CDR3: TGTGCCAGCAGCCTTAGCGGGGTGAATGAGCAGTTCTTC. This codes for CASSLSGVNEQFF.

The chain has TRBV4-1 and TRBJ2-7; perhaps TRBD1 as D (6 bases). Germline V lookup: CDR1 MGHRA, CDR2 YSYEKL. Trimming cost V 3 bases and J 6 bases, with 12 bases left between them. This CDR3 is built from 13 residues. CDR3 protein: CASSQITGFEQYF. The CDR3 DNA reads as TGCGCCAGCAGCCAGATTACAGGGTTCGAGCAGTACTTC.

The chain links TRBV19 to TRBJ2-3; tentative D call: TRBD1 (5 bases). The germline V gene has CDR1 LNHDA and CDR2 SQIVND (reference sequence). This CDR3 has 13 amino acids. Deletions cut 7 bases from V and 3 bases from J, with 11 bases between. The CDR3 region has the DNA TGTGCCAGTAACCAGGGTGCGACAGATACGCAGTATTTT. Residues: CASNQGATDTQYF.

This rearrangement joins TRBV4-2 to TRBJ1-2, with D maybe TRBD1 (5 bases). This CDR3 spans 15 amino acids. Germline assignment: CDR1 LGHNA and CDR2 YNFKEQ. The V gene lost 0 bases and the J gene lost 1 base, with 9 bases spanning the gap. The CDR3 DNA sequence: TGTGCCAGCAGCCAAGACAGGGCAGGTAACTATGGCTACACCTTC. Protein sequence: CASSQDRAGNYGYTF.

The chain carries TRBV5-1 and TRBJ2-1; TRBD2 agrees at 15 bases. Germline-derived CDR1 and CDR2 are SGHRS and YFSETQ. CDR3 length equals 18 residues. J was trimmed by 4 bases and V by 3 bases; bases with no gene match: 8. This CDR3 reads CASSYGLAGGPSYNEQFF. In DNA, the CDR3 is TGCGCCAGCAGCTACGGACTAGCGGGGGGGCCAAGTTACAATGAGCAGTTCTTC.